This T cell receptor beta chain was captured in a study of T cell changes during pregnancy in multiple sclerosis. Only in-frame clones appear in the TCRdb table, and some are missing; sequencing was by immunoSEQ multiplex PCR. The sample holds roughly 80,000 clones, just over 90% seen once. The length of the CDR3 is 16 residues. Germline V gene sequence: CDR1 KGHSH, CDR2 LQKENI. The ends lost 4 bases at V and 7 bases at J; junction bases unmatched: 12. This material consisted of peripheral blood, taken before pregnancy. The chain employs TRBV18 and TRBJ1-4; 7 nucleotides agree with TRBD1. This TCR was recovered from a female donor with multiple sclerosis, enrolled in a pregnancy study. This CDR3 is CASSLLDRAYGEKLFF. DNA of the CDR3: TGTGCCAGCTCACTCCTAGACAGGGCCTATGGTGAAAAACTGTTTTTT. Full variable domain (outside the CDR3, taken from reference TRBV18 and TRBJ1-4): NAGVMQNPRHLVRRRGQEARLRCSPMKGHSHVYWYRQLPEEGLKFMVYLQKENIIDESGMPKERFSAEFPKEGPSILRIQQVVRGDSAAYFCASSLLDRAYGEKLFFGSGTQLSVL.